This TCR beta chain was identified in a study of T-cell memory formation after mild COVID-19. TCRdb called the 5' RACE reads again in MiXCR, with one record for every CDR3 protein. This table holds fewer than 250,000 distinct CDR3 sequences, roughly 27% found once. Material: PBMCs or a T cell subset sorted from them (not recorded which). This TCR came from an adult woman who had mild COVID-19 (a few samples of this study predate the infection). Cell type and time point are not known.

The CDR3 coding sequence is TGTGCCAGCAGTTTTGTGCCAGGGGCGTCTCTAGCCAAAAACATTCAGTACTTC. It translates to CASSFVPGASLAKNIQYF. The chain carries TRBV12-3 or TRBV12-4 and TRBJ2-4, with D perhaps TRBD1 (6 bases). This CDR3 contains 18 residues. Trimming removed 3 bases at V and 0 bases at J, with 18 bases between.